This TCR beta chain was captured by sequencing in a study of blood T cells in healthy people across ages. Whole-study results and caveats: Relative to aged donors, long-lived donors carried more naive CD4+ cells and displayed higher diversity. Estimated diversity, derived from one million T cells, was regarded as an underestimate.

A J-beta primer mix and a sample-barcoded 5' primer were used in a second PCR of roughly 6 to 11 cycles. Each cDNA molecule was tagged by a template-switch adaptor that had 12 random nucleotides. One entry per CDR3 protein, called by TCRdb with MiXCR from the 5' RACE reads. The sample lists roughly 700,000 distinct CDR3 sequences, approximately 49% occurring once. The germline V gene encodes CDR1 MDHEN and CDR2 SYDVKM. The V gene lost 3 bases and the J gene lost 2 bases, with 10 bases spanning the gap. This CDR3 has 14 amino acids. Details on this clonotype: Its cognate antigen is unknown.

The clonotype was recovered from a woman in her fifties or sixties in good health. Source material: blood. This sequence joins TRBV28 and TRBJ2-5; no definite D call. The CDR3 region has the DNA TGTGCCAGCAGTTTTAGGCAGGCGCAAGAGACCCAGTACTTC. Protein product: CASSFRQAQETQYF.